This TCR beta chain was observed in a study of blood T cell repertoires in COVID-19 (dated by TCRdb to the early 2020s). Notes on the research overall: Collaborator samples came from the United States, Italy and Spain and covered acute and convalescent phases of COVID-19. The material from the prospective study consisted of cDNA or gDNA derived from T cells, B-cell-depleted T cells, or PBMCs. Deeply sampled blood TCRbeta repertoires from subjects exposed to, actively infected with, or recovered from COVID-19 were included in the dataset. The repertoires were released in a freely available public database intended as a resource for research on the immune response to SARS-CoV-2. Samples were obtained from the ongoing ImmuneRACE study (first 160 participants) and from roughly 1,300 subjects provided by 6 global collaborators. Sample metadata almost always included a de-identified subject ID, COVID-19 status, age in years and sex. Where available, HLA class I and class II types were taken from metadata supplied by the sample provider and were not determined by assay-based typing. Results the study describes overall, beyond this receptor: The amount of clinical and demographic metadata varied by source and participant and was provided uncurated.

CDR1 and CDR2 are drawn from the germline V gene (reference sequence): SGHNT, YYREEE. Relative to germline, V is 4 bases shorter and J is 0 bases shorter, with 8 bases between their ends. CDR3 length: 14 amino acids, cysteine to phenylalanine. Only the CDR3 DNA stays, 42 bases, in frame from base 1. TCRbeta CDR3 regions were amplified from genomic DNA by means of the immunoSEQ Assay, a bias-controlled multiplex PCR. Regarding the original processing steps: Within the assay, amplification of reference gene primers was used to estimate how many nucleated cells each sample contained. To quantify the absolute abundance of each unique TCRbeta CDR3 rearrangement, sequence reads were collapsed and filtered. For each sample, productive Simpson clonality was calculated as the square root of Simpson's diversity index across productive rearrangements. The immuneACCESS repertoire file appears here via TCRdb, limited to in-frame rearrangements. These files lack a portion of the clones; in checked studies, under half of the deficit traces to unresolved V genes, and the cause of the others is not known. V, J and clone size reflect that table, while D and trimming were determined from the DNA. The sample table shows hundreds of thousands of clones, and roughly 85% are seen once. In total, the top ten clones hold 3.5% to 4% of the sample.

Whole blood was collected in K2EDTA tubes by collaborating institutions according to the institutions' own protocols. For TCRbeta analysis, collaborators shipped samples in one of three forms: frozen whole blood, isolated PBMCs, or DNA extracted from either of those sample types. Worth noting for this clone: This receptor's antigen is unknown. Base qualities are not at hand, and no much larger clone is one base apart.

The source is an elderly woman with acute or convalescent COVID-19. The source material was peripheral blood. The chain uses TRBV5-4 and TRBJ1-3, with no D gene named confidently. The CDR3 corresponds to CASSQDFSGNTIYF. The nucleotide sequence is TGTGCCAGCAGCCAGGACTTCTCTGGAAACACCATATATTTT.